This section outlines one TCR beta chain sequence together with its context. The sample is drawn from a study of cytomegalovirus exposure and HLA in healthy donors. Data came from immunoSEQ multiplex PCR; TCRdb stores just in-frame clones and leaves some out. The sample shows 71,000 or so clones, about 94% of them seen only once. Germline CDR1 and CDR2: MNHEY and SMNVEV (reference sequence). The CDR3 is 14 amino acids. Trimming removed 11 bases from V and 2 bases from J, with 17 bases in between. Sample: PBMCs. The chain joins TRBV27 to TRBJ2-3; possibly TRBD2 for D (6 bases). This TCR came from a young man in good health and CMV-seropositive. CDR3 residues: CASQPGTFTDTQYF. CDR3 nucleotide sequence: TGTGCCTCCCAACCGGGGACTTTCACAGATACGCAGTATTTT.